A single sample is the source of the 17 T cell receptor beta chains below, sequenced in a study of blood T cell repertoires in COVID-19 (dated by TCRdb to about 2020). The library was obtained by the immunoSEQ multiplex PCR assay. The immuneACCESS repertoire file appears here via TCRdb, limited to in-frame rearrangements. These files lack a portion of the clones; in checked studies, under half of the deficit traces to unresolved V genes, and the cause of the others is not known. The sample records about 59,000 clones, roughly 80% of which are singletons. The top ten clonotypes cover more than 9.5% of the sample. Sequencing input: peripheral blood. These receptors came from a human donor in a cohort sampled during active COVID-19.

This chain connects TRBV4-3 to TRBJ2-7; TRBD2 matches at 13 bases. The CDR3 is 16 amino acids. CDR1 LGHNA and CDR2 YSLEER come from the germline V gene. Trimming at V came to 1 base and at J to 3 bases, leaving 3 bases not matched to a gene. The CDR3 loop reads CASSQGTSGSYYEQYF. DNA for the CDR3: TGCGCCAGCAGCCAAGGGACTAGCGGGAGTTACTACGAGCAGTACTTC.

The genes are TRBV28 and TRBJ2-1, with TRBD2 matching over 12 bases. CDR3 length: 18 residues. Germline V gene lookup returns CDR1 MDHEN and CDR2 SYDVKM. The V segment lost 4 bases and the J segment 0 bases; nucleotides outside the gene matches: 7. This CDR3 reads CASSSLAGGLSSYNEQFF. The CDR3 DNA sequence: TGTGCCAGCAGTTCCCTAGCGGGAGGGCTTAGCTCCTACAATGAGCAGTTCTTC.

The rearrangement joins TRBV11-2 to TRBJ2-2; D might be TRBD2 (6 bases). V lost 5 bases to trimming and J lost 7 bases, with 11 bases between them. Looked up from germline, CDR1 is SGHAT and CDR2 is FQNNGV. This CDR3 is 13 amino acids long. The CDR3: CASSLKEGGELFF. Written as DNA, the CDR3 is TGTGCCAGCAGCCTCAAGGAGGGCGGGGAGCTGTTTTTT.

The V call is TRBV6-2 or TRBV6-3, the J call TRBJ2-5; 7 bases align to TRBD1. CDR3 size: 15 residues. V shed 6 bases and J 0 bases; nucleotides not matched to a gene: 7. Germline CDR1 is MNHEY and CDR2 is SVGEGT. The DNA for the CDR3 is TGTGCCAGCAGCGACCGGGACAGATACCAAGAGACCCAGTACTTC. Translated: CASSDRDRYQETQYF.

This chain links TRBV11-2 with TRBJ2-1; no clear D. The CDR3 is 13 amino acids. Deletions cut 3 bases from V and 8 bases from J, with 11 bases between. The germline V gene encodes CDR1 SGHAT and CDR2 FQNNGV. As DNA, the CDR3 is TGTGCCAGCAGCTTCCCCCCTGTTCATGAGCAGTTCTTC. Amino acids: CASSFPPVHEQFF.

The rearrangement uses TRBV29-1 and TRBJ2-7; 7 bases fit TRBD1. The length of the CDR3 is 12 residues. Trimming removed 4 bases from V and 9 bases from J; junction bases left unmatched: 9. CDR1 and CDR2 from the germline V gene are SQVTM and ANQGSEA. This CDR3 reads CSVAGQGDGQYF. CDR3 nucleotides: TGCAGCGTTGCAGGTCAGGGGGATGGGCAGTACTTC.

The chain has TRBV6-5 and TRBJ2-7; D is ambiguous. V dropped 0 bases and J dropped 0 bases, with 9 bases sitting between them. CDR1 is MNHEY and CDR2 is SVGAGI in the germline V gene. The CDR3 spans 15 residues. CDR3 DNA: TGTGCCAGCAGTTACTCCCTGAGAGGCTCCTACGAGCAGTACTTC. It codes for CASSYSLRGSYEQYF.

This clone has a single count. This rearrangement joins TRBV24-1 to TRBJ2-7, with no clear D. The V end lost 4 bases, the J end lost 6 bases, and 6 bases lay between the germline ends. The CDR3 contains 11 residues. The germline V gene has CDR1 KGHDR and CDR2 SFDVKD. CDR3 protein: CATSDEREQYF. DNA for the CDR3: TGTGCCACCAGTGACGAGCGCGAGCAGTACTTC.

The CDR3: CASSPSREDTQYF. DNA of the CDR3: TGTGCCAGCTCACCATCCAGGGAAGATACGCAGTATTTT. The chain combines TRBV18 with TRBJ2-3; perhaps TRBD1 as D (5 bases). The CDR3 spans 13 residues. Deletions cut 2 bases from V and 5 bases from J, with 8 bases between. The germline CDR1 and CDR2 sequences are KGHSH and LQKENI.

The table lists this clone with a few counts. The genes are TRBV21-1 and TRBJ2-5; TRBD2 is the table's D call, not checked against the DNA. TRBV21-1 is a recognized pseudogene. There are 20 residues in the CDR3. The CDR3 loop reads CASSLNVSGASGRFGETQYF. Here the CDR3 DNA reads TGTGCCAGCAGCCTCAACGTGTCGGGGGCTAGCGGGAGGTTTGGCGAGACCCAGTACTTC.

This chain links TRBV4-1 with TRBJ2-7; tentative D call: TRBD2 (6 bases). V was clipped by 5 bases and J by 2 bases, with 13 bases between them. Germline lookup yields CDR1 MGHRA and CDR2 YSYEKL. CDR3 length equals 14 residues. CDR3 residues: CASSYRDSTYEQYF. Here the CDR3 DNA reads TGCGCCAGCAGCTACCGGGACTCTACCTACGAGCAGTACTTC.

J is TRBJ1-2 and V is TRBV5-4, with D possibly being TRBD1 (6 bases). The CDR3 is 13 amino acids. CDR1 SGHNT and CDR2 YYREEE come from the germline V gene (reference sequence). Between the trimmed V and J ends, which lost 4 bases and 2 bases, there was a span of 9 bases. The DNA for the CDR3 is TGTGCCAGCAGCCCAGGGGTGAACTATGGCTACACCTTC. This translates into CASSPGVNYGYTF.

CDR3 loop: CASRPTGRDYEQYF. CDR3 DNA: TGTGCCAGCCGCCCGACAGGGAGAGATTACGAGCAGTACTTC. The chain employs TRBV6-6 and TRBJ2-7; TRBD1 matches 7 bases. The CDR3 is 14 residues long. Trimming removed 8 bases from V and 4 bases from J; junction bases left unmatched: 11. Per the germline V gene, CDR1 is MNHNY and CDR2 is SVGAGI (reference sequence).

This clone was seen more than once but under ten times. The chain couples TRBV4-3 to TRBJ2-7, with D unclear. Germline CDR1 and CDR2: LGHNA and YSLEER. The CDR3 is 14 amino acids. V was clipped by 1 base and J by 1 base, with 8 bases between them. The CDR3 reads CASSQASGSYEQYF. CDR3 nucleotide sequence: TGCGCCAGCAGCCAAGCTTCAGGTTCCTACGAGCAGTACTTC.

The rearrangement joins TRBV19 to TRBJ1-1; D remains ambiguous. CDR1 and CDR2 (germline): LNHDA, SQIVND (reference sequence). The CDR3 extends over 15 amino acids. V was shortened by 3 bases and J by 0 bases, with 11 bases between the two germline ends. CDR3 loop: CASSISGAMNTEAFF. CDR3 coding DNA: TGTGCCAGTAGTATCAGCGGTGCAATGAACACTGAAGCTTTCTTT. The full variable domain, with the rest looked up from reference TRBV19 and TRBJ1-1, is DGGITQSPKYLFRKEGQNVTLSCEQNLNHDAMYWYRQDPGQGLRLIYYSQIVNDFQKGDIAEGYSVSREKKESFPLTVTSAQKNPTAFYLCASSISGAMNTEAFFGQGTRLTVV.

The chain is built from TRBV19 and TRBJ1-2, with D uncertain. V lost 0 bases, J lost 4 bases, and 9 bases lay in between. CDR1 is LNHDA, CDR2 SQIVND, per germline (reference sequence). This CDR3 has 14 residues. The CDR3: CASSIESTVYGYTF. The DNA of the CDR3 is TGTGCCAGTAGTATAGAGAGCACCGTCTATGGCTACACCTTC.

V gene TRBV15 combines with J gene TRBJ1-4; maybe TRBD1 (5 bases). The V gene lost 0 bases and the J gene lost 4 bases, with 9 bases spanning the gap. CDR1 is LNHNV, CDR2 YYDKDF, per germline (reference sequence). This CDR3 contains 15 residues. CDR3 nucleotides: TGTGCCACCAGCAGAGAGGGGGGTTTTAATGAAAAACTGTTTTTT. Its translation: CATSREGGFNEKLFF.